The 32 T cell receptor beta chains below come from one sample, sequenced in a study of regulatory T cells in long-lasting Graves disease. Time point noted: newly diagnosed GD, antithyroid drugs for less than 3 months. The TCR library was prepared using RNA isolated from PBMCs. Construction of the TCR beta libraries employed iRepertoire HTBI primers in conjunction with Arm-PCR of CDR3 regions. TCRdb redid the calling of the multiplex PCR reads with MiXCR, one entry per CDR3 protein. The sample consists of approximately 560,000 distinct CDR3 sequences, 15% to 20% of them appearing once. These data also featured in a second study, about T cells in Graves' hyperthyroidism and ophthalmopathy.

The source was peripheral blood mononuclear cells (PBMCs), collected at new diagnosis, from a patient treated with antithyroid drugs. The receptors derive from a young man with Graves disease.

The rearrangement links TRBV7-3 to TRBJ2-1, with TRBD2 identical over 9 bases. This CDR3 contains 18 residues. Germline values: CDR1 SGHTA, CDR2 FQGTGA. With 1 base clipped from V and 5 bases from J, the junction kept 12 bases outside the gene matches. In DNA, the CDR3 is TGTGCCAGCAGCTTAATGCGGGGGCTAGCGGGAAAGGACAATGAGCAGTTCTTC. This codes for CASSLMRGLAGKDNEQFF.

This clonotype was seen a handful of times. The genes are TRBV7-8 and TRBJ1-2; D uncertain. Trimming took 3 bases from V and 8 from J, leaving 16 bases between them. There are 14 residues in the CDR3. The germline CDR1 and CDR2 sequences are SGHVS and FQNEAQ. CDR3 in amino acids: CASSFRTGNSGYTF. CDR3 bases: TGTGCCAGCAGCTTCAGGACTGGCAATTCCGGCTACACCTTC.

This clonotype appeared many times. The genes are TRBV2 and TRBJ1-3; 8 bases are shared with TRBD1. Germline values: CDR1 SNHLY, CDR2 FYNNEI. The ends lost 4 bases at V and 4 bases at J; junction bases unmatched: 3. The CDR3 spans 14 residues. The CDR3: CASSGQGQGNTIYF. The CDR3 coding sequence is TGTGCCAGCAGTGGACAGGGGCAGGGAAACACCATATATTTT.

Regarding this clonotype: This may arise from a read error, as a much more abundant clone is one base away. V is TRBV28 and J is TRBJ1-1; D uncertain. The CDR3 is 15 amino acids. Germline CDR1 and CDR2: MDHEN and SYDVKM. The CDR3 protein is CTSLSRSQPYTEAFF. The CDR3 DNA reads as TGTACCAGTTTAAGTAGGAGCCAGCCTTACACTGAAGCTTTCTTT.

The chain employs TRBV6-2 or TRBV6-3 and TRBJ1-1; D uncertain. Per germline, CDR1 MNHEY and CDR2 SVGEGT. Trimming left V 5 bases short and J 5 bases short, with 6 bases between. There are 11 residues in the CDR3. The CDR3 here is CASSTRTEAFF. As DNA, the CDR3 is TGTGCCAGCAGTACCAGGACTGAAGCTTTCTTT.

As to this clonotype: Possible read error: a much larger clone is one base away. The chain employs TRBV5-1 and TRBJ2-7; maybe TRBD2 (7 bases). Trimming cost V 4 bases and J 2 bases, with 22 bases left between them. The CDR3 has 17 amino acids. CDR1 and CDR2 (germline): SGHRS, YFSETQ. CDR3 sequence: CASSRGAIDYRAYEQYF. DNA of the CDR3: TGCGCCAGCAGCCGGGGGGCCATAGACTATCGAGCCTACGAGCAGTACTTC.

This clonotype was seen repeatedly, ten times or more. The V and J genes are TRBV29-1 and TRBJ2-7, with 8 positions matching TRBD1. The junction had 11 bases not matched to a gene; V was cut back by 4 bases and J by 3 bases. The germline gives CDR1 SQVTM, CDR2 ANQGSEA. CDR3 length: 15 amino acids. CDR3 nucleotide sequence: TGCAGCGTTGCTGCGCCCGCGGGACAGGTCTACGAGCAGTACTTC. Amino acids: CSVAAPAGQVYEQYF.

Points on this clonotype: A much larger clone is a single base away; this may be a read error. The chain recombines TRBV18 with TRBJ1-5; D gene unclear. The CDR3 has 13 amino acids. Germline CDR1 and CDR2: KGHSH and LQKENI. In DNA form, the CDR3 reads TGTGCCAGCCCACCTTCGGATAATCAGCCCCAGCATTTT. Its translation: CASPPSDNQPQHF. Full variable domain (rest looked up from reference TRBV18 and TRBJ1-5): NAGVMQNPRHLVRRRGQEARLRCSPMKGHSHVYWYRQLPEEGLKFMVYLQKENIIDESGMPKERFSAEFPKEGPSILRIQQVVRGDSAAYFCASPPSDNQPQHFGDGTRLSIL.

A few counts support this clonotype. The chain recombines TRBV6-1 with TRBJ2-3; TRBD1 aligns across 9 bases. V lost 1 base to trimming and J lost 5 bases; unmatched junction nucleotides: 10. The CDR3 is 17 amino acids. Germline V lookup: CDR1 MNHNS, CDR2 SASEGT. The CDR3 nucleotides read TGTGCCAGCAGTGAAGGGACAGGGGACCCCGAGGGAGATACGCAGTATTTT. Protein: CASSEGTGDPEGDTQYF.

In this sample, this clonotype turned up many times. CDR3 nucleotides: TGTGCCAGCAGTGGGACTAGCGGGGTTATGGATGAGCAGTTCTTC. Its translation is CASSGTSGVMDEQFF. V usage is TRBV6-1 and J usage is TRBJ2-1, with 12 nucleotides matching TRBD2. V was clipped by 4 bases and J by 8 bases; unmatched bases: 6. Germline assignment: CDR1 MNHNS and CDR2 SASEGT. This CDR3 is built from 15 residues.

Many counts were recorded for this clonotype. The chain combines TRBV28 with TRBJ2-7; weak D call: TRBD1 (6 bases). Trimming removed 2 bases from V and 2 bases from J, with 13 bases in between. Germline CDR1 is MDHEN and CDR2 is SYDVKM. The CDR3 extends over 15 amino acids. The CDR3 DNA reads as TGTGCCAGCAGTTTAGCTACAGGGTGGGCCTACGAGCAGTACTTC. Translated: CASSLATGWAYEQYF.

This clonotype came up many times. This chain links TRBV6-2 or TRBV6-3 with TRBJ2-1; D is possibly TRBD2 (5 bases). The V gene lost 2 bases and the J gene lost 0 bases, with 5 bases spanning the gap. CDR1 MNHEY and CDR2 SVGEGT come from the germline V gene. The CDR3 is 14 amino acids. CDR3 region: CASSYGSSYNEQFF. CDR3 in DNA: TGTGCCAGCAGTTACGGGAGCTCCTACAATGAGCAGTTCTTC.

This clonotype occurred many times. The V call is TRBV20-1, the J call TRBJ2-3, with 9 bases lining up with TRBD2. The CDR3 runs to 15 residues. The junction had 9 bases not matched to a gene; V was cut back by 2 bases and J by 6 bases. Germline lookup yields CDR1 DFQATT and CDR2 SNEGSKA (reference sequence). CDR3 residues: CSARSSGAGSDTQYF. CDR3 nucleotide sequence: TGCAGTGCTAGATCTAGCGGGGCCGGATCCGATACGCAGTATTTT.

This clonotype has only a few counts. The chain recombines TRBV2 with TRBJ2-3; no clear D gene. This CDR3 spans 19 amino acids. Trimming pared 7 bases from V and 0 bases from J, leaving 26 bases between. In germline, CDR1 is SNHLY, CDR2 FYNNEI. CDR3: CASTLYWVGINPSTDTQYF. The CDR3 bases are TGTGCCAGCACCCTCTATTGGGTGGGGATAAACCCTAGCACAGATACGCAGTATTTT.

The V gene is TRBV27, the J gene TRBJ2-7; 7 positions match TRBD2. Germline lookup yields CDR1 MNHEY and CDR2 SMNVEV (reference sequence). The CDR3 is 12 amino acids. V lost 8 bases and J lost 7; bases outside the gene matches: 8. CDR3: CASVGGPREQYF. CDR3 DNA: TGTGCCAGCGTGGGAGGGCCTAGAGAGCAGTACTTC.

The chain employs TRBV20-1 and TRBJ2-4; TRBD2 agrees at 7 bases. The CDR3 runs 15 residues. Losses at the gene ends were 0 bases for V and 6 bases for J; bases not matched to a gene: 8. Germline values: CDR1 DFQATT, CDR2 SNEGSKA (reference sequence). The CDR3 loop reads CSARDAGGRVNIQYF. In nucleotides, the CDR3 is TGCAGTGCTAGAGATGCTGGGGGGAGGGTAAACATTCAGTACTTC.

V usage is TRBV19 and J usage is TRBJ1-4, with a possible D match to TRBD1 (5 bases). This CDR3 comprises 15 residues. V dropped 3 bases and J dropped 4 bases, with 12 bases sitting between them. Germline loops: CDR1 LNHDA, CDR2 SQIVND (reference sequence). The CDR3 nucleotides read TGTGCCAGTAGTATCGGGGCGCAGGGTAATGAAAAACTGTTTTTT. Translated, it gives CASSIGAQGNEKLFF.

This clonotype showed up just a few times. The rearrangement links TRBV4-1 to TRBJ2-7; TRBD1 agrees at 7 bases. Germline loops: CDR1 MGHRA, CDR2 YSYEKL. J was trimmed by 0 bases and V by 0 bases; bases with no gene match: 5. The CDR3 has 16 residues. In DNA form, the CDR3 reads TGCGCCAGCAGCCAAGATACCGACAGGGCCTCCTACGAGCAGTACTTC. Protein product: CASSQDTDRASYEQYF.

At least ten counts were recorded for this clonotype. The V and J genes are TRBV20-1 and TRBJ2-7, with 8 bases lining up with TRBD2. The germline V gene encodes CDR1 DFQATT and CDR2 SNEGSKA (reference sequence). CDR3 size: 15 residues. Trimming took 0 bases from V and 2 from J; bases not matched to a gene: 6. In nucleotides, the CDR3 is TGCAGTGCTAGAGATGTGGCGGGAGGCACCTACGAGCAGTACTTC. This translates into CSARDVAGGTYEQYF.

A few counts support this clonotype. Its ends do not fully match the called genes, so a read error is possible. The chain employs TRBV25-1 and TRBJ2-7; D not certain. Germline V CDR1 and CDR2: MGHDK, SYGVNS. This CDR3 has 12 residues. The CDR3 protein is CASRPRSSEQYF. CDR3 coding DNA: TGTGCCAGCAGGCCGCGGTCCTCCGAGCAGTACTTC.

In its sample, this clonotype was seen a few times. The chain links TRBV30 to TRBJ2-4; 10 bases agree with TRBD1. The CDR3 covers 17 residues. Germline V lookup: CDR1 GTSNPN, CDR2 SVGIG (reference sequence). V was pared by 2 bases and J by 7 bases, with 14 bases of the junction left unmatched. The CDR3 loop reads CAWSLGQGIVAGNIQYF. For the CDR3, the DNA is TGTGCCTGGAGTCTGGGACAGGGGATTGTAGCGGGGAACATTCAGTACTTC.

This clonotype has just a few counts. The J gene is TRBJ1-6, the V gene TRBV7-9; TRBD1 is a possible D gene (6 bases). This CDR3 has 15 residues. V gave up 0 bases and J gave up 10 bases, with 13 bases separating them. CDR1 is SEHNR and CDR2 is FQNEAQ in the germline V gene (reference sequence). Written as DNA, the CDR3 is TGTGCCAGCAGCTTAGCTGCGCGAGGGGGGTCACCCCTCCACTTT. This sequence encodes CASSLAARGGSPLHF.

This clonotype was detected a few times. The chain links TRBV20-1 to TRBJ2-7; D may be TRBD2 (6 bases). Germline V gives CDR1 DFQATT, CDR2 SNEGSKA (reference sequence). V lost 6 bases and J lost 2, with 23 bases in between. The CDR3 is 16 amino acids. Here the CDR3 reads CSASRVLEGLPYEQYF. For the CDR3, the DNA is TGCAGTGCAAGCCGCGTGTTGGAGGGATTGCCCTACGAGCAGTACTTC.

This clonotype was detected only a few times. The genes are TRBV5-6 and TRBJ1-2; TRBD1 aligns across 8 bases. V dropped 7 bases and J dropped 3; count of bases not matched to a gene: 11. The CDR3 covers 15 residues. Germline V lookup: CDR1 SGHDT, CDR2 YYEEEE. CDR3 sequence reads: CASALTGAGDYGYTF. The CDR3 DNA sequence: TGTGCCAGCGCCCTGACAGGGGCAGGTGACTATGGCTACACCTTC.

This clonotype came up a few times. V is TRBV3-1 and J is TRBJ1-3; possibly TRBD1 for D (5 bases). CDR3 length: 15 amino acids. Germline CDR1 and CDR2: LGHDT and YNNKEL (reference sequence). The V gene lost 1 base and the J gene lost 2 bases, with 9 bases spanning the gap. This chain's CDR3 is CASSQGAGTGNTIYF. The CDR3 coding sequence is TGTGCCAGCAGCCAAGGAGCAGGGACTGGAAACACCATATATTTT.

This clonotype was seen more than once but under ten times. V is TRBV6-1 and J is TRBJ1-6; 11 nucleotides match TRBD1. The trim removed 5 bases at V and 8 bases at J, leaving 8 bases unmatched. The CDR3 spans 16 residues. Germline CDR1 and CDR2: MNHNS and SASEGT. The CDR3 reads CASSKDRGRIYSPLHF. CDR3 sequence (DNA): TGTGCCAGCAGTAAGGACAGGGGGCGGATATATTCACCCCTCCACTTT.

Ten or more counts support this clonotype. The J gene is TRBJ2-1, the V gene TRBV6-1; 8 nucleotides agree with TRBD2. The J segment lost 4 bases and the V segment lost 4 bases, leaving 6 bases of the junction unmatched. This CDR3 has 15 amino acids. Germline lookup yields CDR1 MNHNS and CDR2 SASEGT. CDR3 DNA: TGTGCCAGCAGTGGGGGTAAGCGGGAGTACAATGAGCAGTTCTTC. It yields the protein CASSGGKREYNEQFF.

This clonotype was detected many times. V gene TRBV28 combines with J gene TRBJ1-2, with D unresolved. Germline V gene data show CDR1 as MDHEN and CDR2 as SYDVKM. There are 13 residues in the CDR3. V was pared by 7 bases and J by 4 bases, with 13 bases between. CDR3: CASTLGGFYGYTF. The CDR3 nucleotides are TGTGCCAGCACCTTGGGAGGATTCTATGGCTACACCTTC.

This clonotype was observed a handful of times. The CDR3 DNA reads as TGCAGCGTTGATGGCCTAGCGGGAGGGCTAATCAGCACAGATACGCAGTATTTT. Protein: CSVDGLAGGLISTDTQYF. The rearrangement links TRBV29-1 to TRBJ2-3, with 12 bases aligning to TRBD2. V was pared by 3 bases and J by 0 bases, with 10 bases of the junction left unmatched. Germline V gene sequence: CDR1 SQVTM, CDR2 ANQGSEA. This CDR3 spans 18 amino acids.

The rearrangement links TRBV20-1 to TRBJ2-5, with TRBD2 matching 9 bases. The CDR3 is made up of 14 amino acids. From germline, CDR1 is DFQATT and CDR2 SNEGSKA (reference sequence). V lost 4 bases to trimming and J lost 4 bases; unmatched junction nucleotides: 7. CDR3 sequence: CSANSGTSRETQYF. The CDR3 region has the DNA TGCAGTGCTAATTCCGGGACTAGCAGAGAGACCCAGTACTTC.

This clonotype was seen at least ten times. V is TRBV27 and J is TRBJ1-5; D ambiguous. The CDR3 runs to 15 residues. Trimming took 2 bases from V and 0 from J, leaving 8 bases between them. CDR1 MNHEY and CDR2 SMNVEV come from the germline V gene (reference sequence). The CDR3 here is CASSLGLDSNQPQHF. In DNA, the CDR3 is TGTGCCAGCAGTTTAGGTTTGGATAGCAATCAGCCCCAGCATTTT.

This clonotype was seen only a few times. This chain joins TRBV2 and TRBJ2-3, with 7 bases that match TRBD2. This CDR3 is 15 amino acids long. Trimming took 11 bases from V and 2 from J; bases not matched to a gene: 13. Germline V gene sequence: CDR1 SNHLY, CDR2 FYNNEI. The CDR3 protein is CASRSSGMPTDTQYF. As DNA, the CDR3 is TGTGCCTCCCGGAGCAGCGGGATGCCCACAGATACGCAGTATTTT.